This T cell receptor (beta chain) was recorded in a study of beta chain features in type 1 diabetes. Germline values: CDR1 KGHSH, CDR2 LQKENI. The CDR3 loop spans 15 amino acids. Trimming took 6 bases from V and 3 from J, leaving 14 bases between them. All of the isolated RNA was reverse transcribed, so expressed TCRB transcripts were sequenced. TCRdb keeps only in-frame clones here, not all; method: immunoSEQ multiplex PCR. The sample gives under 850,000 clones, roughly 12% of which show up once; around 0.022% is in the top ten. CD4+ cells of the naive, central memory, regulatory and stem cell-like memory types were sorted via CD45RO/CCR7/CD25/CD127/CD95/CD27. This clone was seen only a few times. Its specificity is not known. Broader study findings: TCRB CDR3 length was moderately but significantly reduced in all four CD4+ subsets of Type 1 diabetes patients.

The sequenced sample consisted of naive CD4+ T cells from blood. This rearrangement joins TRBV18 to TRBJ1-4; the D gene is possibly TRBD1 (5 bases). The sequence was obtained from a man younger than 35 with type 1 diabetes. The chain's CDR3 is CASSGPGGANEKLFF. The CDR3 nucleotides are TGTGCCAGCTCCGGACCCGGGGGAGCTAATGAAAAACTGTTTTTT.